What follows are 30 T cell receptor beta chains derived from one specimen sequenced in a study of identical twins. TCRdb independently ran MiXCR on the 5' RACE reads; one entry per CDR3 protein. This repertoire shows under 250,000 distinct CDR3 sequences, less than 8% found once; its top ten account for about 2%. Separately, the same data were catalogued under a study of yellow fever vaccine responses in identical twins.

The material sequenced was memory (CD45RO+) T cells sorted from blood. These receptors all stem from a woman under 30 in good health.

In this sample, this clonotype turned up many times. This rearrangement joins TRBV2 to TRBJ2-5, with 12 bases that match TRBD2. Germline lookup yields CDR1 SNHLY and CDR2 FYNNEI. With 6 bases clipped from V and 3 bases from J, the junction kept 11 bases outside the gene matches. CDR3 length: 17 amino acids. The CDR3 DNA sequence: TGTGCCAGCAGCAGTCTAGCGGGGGGGCTTCCTGAAGAGACCCAGTACTTC. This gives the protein CASSSLAGGLPEETQYF.

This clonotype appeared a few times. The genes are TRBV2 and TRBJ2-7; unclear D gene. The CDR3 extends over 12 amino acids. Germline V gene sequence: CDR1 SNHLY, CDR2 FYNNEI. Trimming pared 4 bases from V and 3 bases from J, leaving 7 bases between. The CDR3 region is CASSGQIYEQYF. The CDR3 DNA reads TGTGCCAGCAGTGGGCAGATCTACGAGCAGTACTTC.

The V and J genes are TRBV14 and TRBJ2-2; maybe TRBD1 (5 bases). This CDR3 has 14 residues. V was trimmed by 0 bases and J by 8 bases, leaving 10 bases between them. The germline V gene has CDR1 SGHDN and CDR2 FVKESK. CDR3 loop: CASSQDISGGELFF. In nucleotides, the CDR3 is TGTGCCAGCAGCCAAGACATTTCAGGGGGGGAGCTGTTTTTT.

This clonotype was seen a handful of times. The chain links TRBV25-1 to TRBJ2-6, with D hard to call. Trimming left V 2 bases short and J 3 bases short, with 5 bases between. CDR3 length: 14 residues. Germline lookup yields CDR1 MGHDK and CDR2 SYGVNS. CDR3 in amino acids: CASSEPGGANVLTF. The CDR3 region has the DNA TGTGCCAGCAGTGAACCGGGTGGGGCCAACGTCCTGACTTTC. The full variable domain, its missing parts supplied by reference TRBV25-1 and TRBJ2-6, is EADIYQTPRYLVIGTGKKITLECSQTMGHDKMYWYQQDPGMELHLIHYSYGVNSTEKGDLSSESTVSRIRTEHFPLTLESARPSHTSQYLCASSEPGGANVLTFGAGSRLTVL.

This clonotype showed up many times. In DNA, the CDR3 is TGTGCCAGCAGTGTGGGGTACACAGATACGCAGTATTTT. Translated, it gives CASSVGYTDTQYF. This rearrangement joins TRBV6-1 to TRBJ2-3, with D unclear. Germline CDR1 is MNHNS and CDR2 is SASEGT. CDR3 length: 13 residues. V shed 4 bases and J shed 2 bases, with 7 bases lying between them.

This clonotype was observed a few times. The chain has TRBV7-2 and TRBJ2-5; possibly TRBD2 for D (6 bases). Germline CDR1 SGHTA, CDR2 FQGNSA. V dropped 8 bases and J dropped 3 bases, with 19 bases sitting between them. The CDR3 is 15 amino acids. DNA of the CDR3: TGTGCCAGCCGAGGCGGGGCCTCAATGGAAGAGACCCAGTACTTC. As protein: CASRGGASMEETQYF.

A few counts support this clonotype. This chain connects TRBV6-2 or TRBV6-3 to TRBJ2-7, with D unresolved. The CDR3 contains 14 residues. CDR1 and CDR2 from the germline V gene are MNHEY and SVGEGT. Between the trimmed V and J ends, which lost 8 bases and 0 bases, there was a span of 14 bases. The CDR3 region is CASRMGWSSYEQYF. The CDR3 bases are TGTGCCAGCCGAATGGGATGGAGCTCCTACGAGCAGTACTTC.

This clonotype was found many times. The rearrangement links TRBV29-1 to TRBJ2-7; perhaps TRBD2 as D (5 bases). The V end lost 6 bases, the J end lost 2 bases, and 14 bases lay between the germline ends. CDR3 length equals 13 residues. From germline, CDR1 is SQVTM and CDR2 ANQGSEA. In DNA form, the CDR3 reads TGCAGCGTGTCTCCCAGCGGTACCTACGAGCAGTACTTC. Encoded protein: CSVSPSGTYEQYF.

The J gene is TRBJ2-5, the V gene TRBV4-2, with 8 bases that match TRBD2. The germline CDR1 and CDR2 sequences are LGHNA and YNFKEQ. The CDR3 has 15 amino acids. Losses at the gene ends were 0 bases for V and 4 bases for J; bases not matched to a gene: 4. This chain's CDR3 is CASSQDAGGGETQYF. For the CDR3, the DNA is TGTGCCAGCAGCCAAGACGCGGGAGGTGGAGAGACCCAGTACTTC.

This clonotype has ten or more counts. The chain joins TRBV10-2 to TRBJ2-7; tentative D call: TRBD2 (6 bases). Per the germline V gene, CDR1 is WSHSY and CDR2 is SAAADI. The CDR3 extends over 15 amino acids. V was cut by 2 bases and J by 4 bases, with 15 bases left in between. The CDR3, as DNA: TGCGCCAGCAGTGAGGCGGGGAAACTAGCATACGAGCAGTACTTC. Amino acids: CASSEAGKLAYEQYF.

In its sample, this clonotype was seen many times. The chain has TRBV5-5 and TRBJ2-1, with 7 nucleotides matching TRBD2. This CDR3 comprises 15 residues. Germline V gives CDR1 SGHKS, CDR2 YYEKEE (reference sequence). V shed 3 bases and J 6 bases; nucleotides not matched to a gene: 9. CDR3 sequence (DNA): TGTGCCAGCAGCTCCATGGCCGGGGGGTCCAATGAGCAGTTCTTC. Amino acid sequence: CASSSMAGGSNEQFF.

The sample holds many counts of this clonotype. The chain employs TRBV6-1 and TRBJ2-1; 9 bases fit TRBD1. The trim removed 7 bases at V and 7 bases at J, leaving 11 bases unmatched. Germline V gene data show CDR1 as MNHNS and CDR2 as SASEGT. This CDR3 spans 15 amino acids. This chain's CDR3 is CASNLRTGENNEQFF. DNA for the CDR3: TGTGCCAGCAACCTTAGGACAGGGGAAAATAATGAGCAGTTCTTC.

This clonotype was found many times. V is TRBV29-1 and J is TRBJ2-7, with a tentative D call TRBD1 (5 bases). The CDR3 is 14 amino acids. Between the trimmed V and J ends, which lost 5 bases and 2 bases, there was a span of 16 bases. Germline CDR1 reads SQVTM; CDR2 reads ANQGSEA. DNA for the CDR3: TGCAGCGTTTATGAAGGAACAGGCGCCTACGAGCAGTACTTC. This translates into CSVYEGTGAYEQYF.

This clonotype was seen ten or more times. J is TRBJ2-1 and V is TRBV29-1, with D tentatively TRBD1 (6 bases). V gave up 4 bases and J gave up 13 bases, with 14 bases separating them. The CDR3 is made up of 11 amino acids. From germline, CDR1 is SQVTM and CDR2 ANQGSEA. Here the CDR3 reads CSVVGGEPQFF. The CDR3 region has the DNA TGCAGCGTTGTAGGGGGAGAACCCCAGTTCTTC.

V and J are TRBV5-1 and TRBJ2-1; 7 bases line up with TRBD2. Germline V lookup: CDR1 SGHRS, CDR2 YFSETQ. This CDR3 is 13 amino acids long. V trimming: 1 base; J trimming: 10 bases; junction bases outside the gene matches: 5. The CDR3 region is CASSLRGDWEQFF. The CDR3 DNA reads TGCGCCAGCAGCTTGCGGGGGGATTGGGAGCAGTTCTTC.

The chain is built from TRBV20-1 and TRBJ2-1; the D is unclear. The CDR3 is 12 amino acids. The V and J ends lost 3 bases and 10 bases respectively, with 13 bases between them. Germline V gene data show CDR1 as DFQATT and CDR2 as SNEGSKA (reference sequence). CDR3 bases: TGCAGTGCTAGGTGGCAGAATTTCGAGCAGTTCTTC. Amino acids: CSARWQNFEQFF.

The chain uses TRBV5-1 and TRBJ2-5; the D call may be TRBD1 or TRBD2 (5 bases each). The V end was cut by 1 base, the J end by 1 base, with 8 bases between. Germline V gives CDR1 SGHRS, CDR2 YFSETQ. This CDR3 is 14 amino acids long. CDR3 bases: TGCGCCAGCAGCTTGTGGGGGTCCCAAGAGACCCAGTACTTC. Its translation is CASSLWGSQETQYF.

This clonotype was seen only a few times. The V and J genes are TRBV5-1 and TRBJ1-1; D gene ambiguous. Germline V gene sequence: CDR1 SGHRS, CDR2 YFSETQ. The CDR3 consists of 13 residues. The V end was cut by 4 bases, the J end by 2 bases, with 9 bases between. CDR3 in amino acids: CASSASGNTEAFF. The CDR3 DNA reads TGCGCCAGCAGCGCCTCAGGAAACACTGAAGCTTTCTTT. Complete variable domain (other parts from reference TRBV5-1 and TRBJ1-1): KAGVTQTPRYLIKTRGQQVTLSCSPISGHRSVSWYQQTPGQGLQFLFEYFSETQRNKGNFPGRFSGRQFSNSRSEMNVSTLELGDSALYLCASSASGNTEAFFGQGTRLTVV.

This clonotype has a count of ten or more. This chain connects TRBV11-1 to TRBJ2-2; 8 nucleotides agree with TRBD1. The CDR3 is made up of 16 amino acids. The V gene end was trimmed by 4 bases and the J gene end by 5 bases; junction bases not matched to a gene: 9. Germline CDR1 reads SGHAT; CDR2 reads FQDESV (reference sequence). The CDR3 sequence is CASSSPQGARTGELFF. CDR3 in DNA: TGTGCCAGCAGCTCCCCCCAGGGGGCTAGGACCGGGGAGCTGTTTTTT.

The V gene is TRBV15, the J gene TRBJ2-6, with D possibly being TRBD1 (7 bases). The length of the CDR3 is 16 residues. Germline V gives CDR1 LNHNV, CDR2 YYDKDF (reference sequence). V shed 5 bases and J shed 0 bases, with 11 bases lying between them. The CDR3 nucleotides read TGTGCCACCAGCGGAGGGGGCGTCTCTGGGGCCAACGTCCTGACTTTC. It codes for CATSGGGVSGANVLTF.

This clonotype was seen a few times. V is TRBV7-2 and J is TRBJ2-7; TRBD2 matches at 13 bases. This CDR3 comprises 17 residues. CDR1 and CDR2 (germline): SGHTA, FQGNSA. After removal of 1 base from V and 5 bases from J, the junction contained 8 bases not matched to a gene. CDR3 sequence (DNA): TGTGCCAGCAGCTTAGTCCCTCTGACTAGCGGGAGGAACGAGCAGTACTTC. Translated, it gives CASSLVPLTSGRNEQYF. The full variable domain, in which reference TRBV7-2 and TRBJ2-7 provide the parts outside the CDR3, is GAGVSQSPSNKVTEKGKDVELRCDPISGHTALYWYRQSLGQGLEFLIYFQGNSAPDKSGLPSDRFSAERTGGSVSTLTIQRTQQEDSAVYLCASSLVPLTSGRNEQYFGPGTRLTVT.

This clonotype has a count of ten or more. For the CDR3, the DNA is TGTGCCAGCAGCTCGGGTACTACAAGGCATGAGCAGTTCTTC. Its translation: CASSSGTTRHEQFF. The chain is built from TRBV5-4 and TRBJ2-1; D is ambiguous. Germline CDR1 and CDR2: SGHNT and YYREEE (reference sequence). The CDR3 sequence is 14 residues long. Trimming left V 3 bases short and J 8 bases short, with 15 bases between.

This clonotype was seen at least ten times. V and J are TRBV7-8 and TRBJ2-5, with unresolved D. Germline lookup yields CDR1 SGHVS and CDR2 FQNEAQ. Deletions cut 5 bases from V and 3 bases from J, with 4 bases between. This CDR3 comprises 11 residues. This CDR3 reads CASSSKETQYF. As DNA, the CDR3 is TGTGCCAGCAGCAGTAAAGAGACCCAGTACTTC.

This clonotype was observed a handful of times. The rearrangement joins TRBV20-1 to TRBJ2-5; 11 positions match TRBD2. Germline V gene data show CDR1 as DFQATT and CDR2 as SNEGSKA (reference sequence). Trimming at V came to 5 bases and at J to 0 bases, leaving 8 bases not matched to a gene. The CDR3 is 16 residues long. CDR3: CSAPRLAGKYQETQYF. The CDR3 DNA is TGCAGTGCTCCCCGACTAGCGGGGAAGTACCAAGAGACCCAGTACTTC.

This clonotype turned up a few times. The DNA for the CDR3 is TGTGCCAGCAGCCAAGGAGCGGGAGGGCCTCCTCAGCAGTACTTC. It is translated as CASSQGAGGPPQQYF. This rearrangement joins TRBV4-2 to TRBJ2-7, with TRBD2 matching 10 bases. The J segment lost 8 bases and the V segment lost 1 base, leaving 8 bases of the junction unmatched. The CDR3 loop spans 15 amino acids. CDR1 is LGHNA, CDR2 YNFKEQ, per germline.

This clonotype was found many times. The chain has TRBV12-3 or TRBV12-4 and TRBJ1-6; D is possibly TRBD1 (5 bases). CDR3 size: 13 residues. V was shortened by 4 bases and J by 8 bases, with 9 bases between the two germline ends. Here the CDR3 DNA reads TGTGCCAGCAGTTCCCGCAGGGATTCACCCCTCCACTTT. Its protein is CASSSRRDSPLHF.

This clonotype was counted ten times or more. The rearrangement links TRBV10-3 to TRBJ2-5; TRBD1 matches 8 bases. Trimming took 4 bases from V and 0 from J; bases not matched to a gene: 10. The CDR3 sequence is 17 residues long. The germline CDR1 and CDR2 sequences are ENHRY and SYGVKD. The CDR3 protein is CAISVSGGEDHQETQYF. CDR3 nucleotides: TGTGCCATCAGTGTTTCAGGGGGCGAGGACCACCAAGAGACCCAGTACTTC.

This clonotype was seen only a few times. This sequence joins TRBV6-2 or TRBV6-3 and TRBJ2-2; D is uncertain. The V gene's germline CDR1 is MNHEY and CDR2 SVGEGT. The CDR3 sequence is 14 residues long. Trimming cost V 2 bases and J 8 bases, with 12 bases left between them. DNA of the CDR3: TGTGCCAGCAGTTACGGGCCCCCCTCAGGGGAGCTGTTTTTT. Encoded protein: CASSYGPPSGELFF.

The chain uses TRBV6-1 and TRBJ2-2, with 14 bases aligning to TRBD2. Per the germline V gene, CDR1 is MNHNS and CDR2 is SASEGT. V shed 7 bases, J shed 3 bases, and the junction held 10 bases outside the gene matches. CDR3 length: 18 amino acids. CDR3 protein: CASNKLGLAGVDTGELFF. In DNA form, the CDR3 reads TGTGCCAGCAACAAATTGGGACTAGCGGGAGTTGACACCGGGGAGCTGTTTTTT.

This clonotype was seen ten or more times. The CDR3, as DNA: TGTGCCAGCAGCTTCTTGGCGGGAGAAGAGACCCAGTACTTC. This sequence encodes CASSFLAGEETQYF. The V and J genes are TRBV5-6 and TRBJ2-5; the match to TRBD2 covers 7 bases. Germline CDR1 reads SGHDT; CDR2 reads YYEEEE. V shed 2 bases and J 3 bases; nucleotides not matched to a gene: 4. The CDR3 runs 14 residues.